The clone carrying this T cell receptor beta chain was observed a few times. Its specificity is not known. Gene names are mouse gene names. Read data end 4 residues before the CDR3 end; the end is taken from the germline J gene. These data belong to a study of CD8+ T cells in alopecia areata. Whole-study findings and limits: Sequencing of scalp samples also includes resident alphabeta T cells from normal skin. Scalp lesions, especially in alopecia totalis/universalis, had higher clonality than normal scalp. Relative to mice, TCR sharing across patients was less clear, a difference possibly HLA-related.

Time point of the sample: mouse skin 3 weeks after grafting. Recipient mice gave skin biopsies at grafting and 3 and 6 weeks later. Reverse transcription of extracted RNA yielded cDNA, which provided the sequencing template. The assay was immunoSEQ multiplex PCR, and TCRdb's table has in-frame clones only and misses some. This sample carries about 3,000 clones, none of them present only once. Germline values: CDR1 NNHNN, CDR2 SYGAGS (reference sequence). The trim removed 3 bases at V and 3 bases at J, leaving 3 bases unmatched. The CDR3 runs to 14 residues. This specimen was skin, taken at week 3. This clonotype was obtained from a C3H/HeJ mouse with alopecia areata. MHC haplotype of the strain: H2-k. The chain recombines TRBV13-2 with TRBJ2-1, with TRBD1 matching 7 bases. CDR3: CASGGRDSYAEQFF. The CDR3 bases that were read are TGTGCCAGCGGTGGCCGGGACAGCTATGCT.